This T cell receptor beta chain was observed in a study of patients and donors after allogeneic stem cell transplantation. TCRdb re-called the RT-PCR reads with MiXCR, one entry per CDR3 protein. The sample includes some 880,000 distinct CDR3 sequences, about 20% of them seen just once. This clonotype has just a few counts. Germline CDR1 and CDR2: MNHNS and SASEGT. CDR3 size: 14 residues. The J segment lost 4 bases and the V segment lost 6 bases, leaving 9 bases of the junction unmatched. The clonotype originates from a human donor who was either an allogeneic HSCT recipient or a stem cell or donor lymphocyte infusion donor (not recorded which). It is not recorded whose cells these are; they may come from a transplant donor. The sequenced material came from blood, either unsorted or a sorted T cell fraction (not recorded which). This chain links TRBV6-1 with TRBJ2-7; 7 bases are shared with TRBD2. CDR3 coding DNA: TGTGCCAGCAGCCGGGGGGACCTAGGGTACGAGCAGTACTTC. This gives the protein CASSRGDLGYEQYF.